This T cell receptor (beta chain) was found in a study of radiotherapy plus CTLA-4 blockade in lung cancer. Study-level findings and limits: After treatment with radiotherapy plus ipilimumab, TCR clones that came from the tumor expanded in blood.

Concerning this clone itself: Its target is unknown.

This CDR3 region has 14 residues. In germline, CDR1 is GTSNPN, CDR2 SVGIG (reference sequence). Trimming stripped 5 bases from V and 7 bases from J, with 20 bases between. Libraries were prepared by immunoSEQ multiplex PCR; TCRdb keeps only in-frame clonotypes and omits some of them. The profile shows about 90,000 clones, about two thirds of them singletons. Sequences were derived from peripheral blood, sampled from a patient treated with radiotherapy plus ipilimumab. The chain joins TRBV30 to TRBJ1-1, with a possible D match to TRBD1 (5 bases). The clonotype was recovered from a human donor with non-small cell lung cancer that progressed on radiotherapy plus ipilimumab. This CDR3 is CAWGGWVRRNEAFF. CDR3 sequence (DNA): TGTGCCTGGGGGGGGTGGGTCCGGCGGAATGAAGCTTTCTTT.